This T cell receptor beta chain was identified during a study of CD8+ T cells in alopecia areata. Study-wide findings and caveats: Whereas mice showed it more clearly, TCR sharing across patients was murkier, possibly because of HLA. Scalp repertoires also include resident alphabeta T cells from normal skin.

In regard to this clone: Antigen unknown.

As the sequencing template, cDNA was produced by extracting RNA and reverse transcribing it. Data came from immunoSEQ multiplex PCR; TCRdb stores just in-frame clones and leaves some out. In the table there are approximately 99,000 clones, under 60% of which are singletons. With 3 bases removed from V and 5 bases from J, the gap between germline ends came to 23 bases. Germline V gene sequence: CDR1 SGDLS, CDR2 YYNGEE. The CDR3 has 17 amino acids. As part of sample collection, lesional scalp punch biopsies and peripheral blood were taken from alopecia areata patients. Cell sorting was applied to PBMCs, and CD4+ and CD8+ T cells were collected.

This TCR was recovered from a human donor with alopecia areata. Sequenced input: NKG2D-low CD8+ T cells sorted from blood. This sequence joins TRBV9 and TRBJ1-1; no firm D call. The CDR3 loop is CASSEEARPRWATEAFF. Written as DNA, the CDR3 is TGTGCCAGCAGCGAGGAGGCCCGACCTCGTTGGGCGACTGAAGCTTTCTTT. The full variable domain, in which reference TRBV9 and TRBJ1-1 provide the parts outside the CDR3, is DSGVTQTPKHLITATGQRVTLRCSPRSGDLSVYWYQQSLDQGLQFLIQYYNGEERAKGNILERFSAQQFPDLHSELNLSSLELGDSALYFCASSEEARPRWATEAFFGQGTRLTVV.